The following is a T cell receptor (beta chain) sequence with its context. The antigen is unknown. The entry originates in a study of vaccination effects on CD4 cells after COVID-19. Study-level results: Convalescent patients were scarce, and early post-infection timepoints were absent.

CDR1 is LGHDT and CDR2 is YNNKEL in the germline V gene (reference sequence). The ends lost 4 bases at V and 2 bases at J; junction bases unmatched: 8. This CDR3 spans 16 amino acids. Expansion with viral peptide pools was applied to antigen-specific CD4+ T cells by the ViraFEST assay prior to sequencing. CD4+ T cells were isolated after around ten days of culture. Infection dated between March and December 2020, before the Alpha, Beta and Delta variants reached the United States. Each participant was given two doses of one vaccine (BNT162b2 or mRNA-1273). Fresh IL-2-containing medium replaced half the medium on days 3 and 7. Sequencing used immunoSEQ multiplex PCR; TCRdb keeps in-frame clones, though not all of them. Of about 18,000 clones listed, approximately 82% are singletons.

The sequencing used CD4+ T cells from PBMCs cultured with SARS-CoV-2 spike peptides, collected after COVID-19 vaccination. The source of this sequence is a human donor who had a prior SARS-CoV-2 infection. The chain has TRBV3-1 (or the pseudogene TRBV3-2) and TRBJ2-5, with 9 bases that match TRBD2. The CDR3 nucleotides read TGTGCCAGCAGCCCCCCGCTAGCGGGAAAACAAGAGACCCAGTACTTC. It specifies CASSPPLAGKQETQYF.